What follows are 15 T cell receptor beta chains derived from one specimen sequenced in a study of regulatory T cells in long-lasting Graves disease. Regarding time point: newly diagnosed GD, antithyroid drugs for less than 3 months. PBMC RNA served as the TCR library source. In building TCR beta libraries, iRepertoire HTBI primers were used together with Arm-PCR of CDR3 regions. Via MiXCR, TCRdb re-called the multiplex PCR reads, giving one row per CDR3 protein. The sample holds 350,000 to 500,000 distinct CDR3 sequences, approximately 14% seen once. The same data also went into a second study, on T cells in Graves' hyperthyroidism and ophthalmopathy.

The material was peripheral blood mononuclear cells (PBMCs), obtained at new diagnosis, from a patient treated with antithyroid drugs. The receptor source for this set is a woman between 45 and 60 years old with Graves disease.

The table lists this clonotype with many counts. The rearrangement joins TRBV11-3 to TRBJ1-3, with D hard to call. CDR1 is SGHNT and CDR2 is YENEEA in the germline V gene. CDR3 length equals 17 residues. V was pared by 0 bases and J by 0 bases, with 12 bases between. Here the CDR3 reads CASSLEWAKSSGNTIYF. CDR3 in DNA: TGTGCCAGCAGCTTAGAGTGGGCCAAGAGCTCTGGAAACACCATATATTTT.

This clonotype was counted at least ten times. The J gene is TRBJ2-7, the V gene TRBV6-1; no definite D call. This CDR3 spans 17 amino acids. Germline V gene sequence: CDR1 MNHNS, CDR2 SASEGT. V was trimmed by 0 bases and J by 2 bases, leaving 17 bases between them. CDR3 sequence (DNA): TGTGCCAGCAGTGAAGCAAGGCGGCAGTTCGATGCCTACGAGCAGTACTTC. Protein sequence: CASSEARRQFDAYEQYF.

This clonotype was detected ten times or more. V gene TRBV12-3 or TRBV12-4 combines with J gene TRBJ1-2; 9 bases are a match to TRBD1. The CDR3 covers 13 residues. The J segment lost 6 bases and the V segment lost 6 bases, leaving 5 bases of the junction unmatched. CDR3 coding DNA: TGTGCCAGCAGCCTCCGGGACAGGGATGGCTACACCTTC. Translated, it gives CASSLRDRDGYTF.

The sample holds many counts of this clonotype. The chain employs TRBV27 and TRBJ2-5; TRBD1 is a possible D gene (5 bases). The CDR3 spans 14 residues. Trimming removed 3 bases at V and 2 bases at J, with 10 bases between. Germline V gene data show CDR1 as MNHEY and CDR2 as SMNVEV (reference sequence). The CDR3 loop reads CASSFWAGQETQYF. CDR3 DNA sequence: TGTGCCAGCAGTTTTTGGGCAGGGCAAGAGACCCAGTACTTC.

This clonotype was picked up a small number of times. This chain's CDR3 is CSVEVPGELIAGGPAYNEQFF. In DNA form, the CDR3 reads TGCAGCGTTGAAGTACCCGGCGAACTCATAGCGGGAGGGCCGGCCTACAATGAGCAGTTCTTC. V and J are TRBV29-1 and TRBJ2-1; 11 nucleotides agree with TRBD2. CDR1 SQVTM and CDR2 ANQGSEA come from the germline V gene. V was pared by 1 base and J by 2 bases, with 19 bases of the junction left unmatched. This CDR3 spans 21 amino acids.

This clonotype showed up just a few times. The V call is TRBV6-1, the J call TRBJ2-7; D may be TRBD1 (5 bases). Germline V gene data show CDR1 as MNHNS and CDR2 as SASEGT. CDR3 length: 12 amino acids. V was shortened by 5 bases and J by 5 bases, with 10 bases between the two germline ends. The CDR3 nucleotides read TGTGCCAGCAGTCCAGGGTCCGACGAGCAGTACTTC. Its protein product is CASSPGSDEQYF.

This clonotype was seen many times. The chain carries TRBV9 and TRBJ2-7; D possibly corresponds to TRBD1 (6 bases). With 0 bases removed from V and 3 bases from J, the gap between germline ends came to 10 bases. CDR1 and CDR2 from the germline V gene are SGDLS and YYNGEE. This CDR3 has 14 amino acids. This CDR3 is CASSVGEGGYEQYF. The CDR3 DNA reads TGTGCCAGCAGCGTAGGGGAAGGGGGCTACGAGCAGTACTTC.

This clonotype has a handful of counts. V is TRBV7-9 and J is TRBJ2-7; D tentatively reads TRBD1 or TRBD2 (5 bases each). This CDR3 is 12 amino acids long. The ends were cut back, 4 bases at V and 6 bases at J, with 10 bases in the middle. The germline gives CDR1 SEHNR, CDR2 FQNEAQ (reference sequence). The CDR3 reads CASSSGRLEQYF. The CDR3 DNA follows: TGTGCCAGCAGCTCGGGACGCCTCGAGCAGTACTTC. Supplemented by reference TRBV7-9 and TRBJ2-7, the full variable domain reads DTGVSQNPRHKITKRGQNVTFRCDPISEHNRLYWYRQTLGQGPEFLTYFQNEAQLEKSRLLSDRFSAERPKGSFSTLEIQRTEQGDSAMYLCASSSGRLEQYFGPGTRLTVT.

A few counts support this clonotype. J is TRBJ2-7 and V is TRBV4-1; D unresolved. Trimming pared 0 bases from V and 6 bases from J, leaving 9 bases between. The germline gives CDR1 MGHRA, CDR2 YSYEKL. The CDR3 consists of 13 residues. CDR3 region: CASSQEGRGEQYF. CDR3 sequence (DNA): TGCGCCAGCAGCCAAGAGGGCAGAGGCGAGCAGTACTTC.

This clonotype was observed many times. This chain joins TRBV7-9 and TRBJ1-1; 9 positions agree with TRBD1. The CDR3 is 15 residues long. CDR1 and CDR2 (germline): SEHNR, FQNEAQ (reference sequence). J lost 1 base, V lost 5 bases, and 5 bases had no gene match. The CDR3 protein is CASSTRTGANTEAFF. Here the CDR3 DNA reads TGTGCCAGCAGCACCCGGACAGGGGCGAACACTGAAGCTTTCTTT.

This clonotype has just a few counts. The genes are TRBV6-1 and TRBJ1-5, with a tentative D call TRBD1 (5 bases). CDR1 is MNHNS, CDR2 SASEGT, per germline. Trimming pared 5 bases from V and 2 bases from J, leaving 13 bases between. The CDR3 covers 15 residues. In nucleotides, the CDR3 is TGTGCCAGCAGTTACCAGGGCGATGGCAATCAGCCCCAGCATTTT. Translated, it gives CASSYQGDGNQPQHF.

This clonotype was detected a few times. The chain carries TRBV28 and TRBJ1-1, with TRBD1 identical over 7 bases. J lost 4 bases, V lost 3 bases, and 5 bases had no gene match. This CDR3 comprises 14 residues. Per germline, CDR1 MDHEN and CDR2 SYDVKM. CDR3 bases: TGTGCCAGCAGTTTCGACAGGGTTCTCACTGAAGCTTTCTTT. It is translated as CASSFDRVLTEAFF. Based on the CDR3 plus reference TRBV28 and TRBJ1-1, the full variable domain is DVKVTQSSRYLVKRTGEKVFLECVQDMDHENMFWYRQDPGLGLRLIYFSYDVKMKEKGDIPEGYSVSREKKERFSLILESASTNQTSMYLCASSFDRVLTEAFFGQGTRLTVV.

The chain uses TRBV5-1 and TRBJ2-1, with TRBD2 identical over 9 bases. The CDR3 has 19 amino acids. In germline, CDR1 is SGHRS, CDR2 YFSETQ. V trimming: 4 bases; J trimming: 7 bases; junction bases outside the gene matches: 21. CDR3 amino acids: CASSPRGRVTAGGQNEQFF. CDR3 in DNA: TGCGCCAGCAGCCCGAGGGGCAGGGTTACAGCGGGAGGTCAAAATGAGCAGTTCTTC.

This clonotype has a count of ten or more. The J gene is TRBJ2-7, the V gene TRBV6-1; no reliable D call. The germline gives CDR1 MNHNS, CDR2 SASEGT. Deletions cut 3 bases from V and 4 bases from J, with 10 bases between. The CDR3 loop spans 13 amino acids. As DNA, the CDR3 is TGTGCCAGCAGTGAGGCTTCGGGTTACGAGCAGTACTTC. This codes for CASSEASGYEQYF.

For this clonotype: A far larger clone is a single base away, which makes a read error likely. V usage is TRBV11-1 and J usage is TRBJ2-4; 11 bases align to TRBD1. The CDR3 covers 14 residues. V gave up 6 bases and J gave up 13 bases; unmatched junction bases: 11. Germline loops: CDR1 SGHAT, CDR2 FQDESV (reference sequence). CDR3 coding DNA: TGTGCCAGCAGACCGGGACAGGGGGTGGAGTCCCAGTACTTC. Amino acids: CASRPGQGVESQYF.